This record covers a single TCR beta chain. This record comes from a study of blood T cell repertoires in COVID-19. The overall study: The analysed material was cDNA or gDNA that came from T cells, B-cell-depleted T cells, or PBMCs.

Authors' processing steps: Estimation of nucleated cell counts relied on the amplification of reference gene primers. Sequenced by immunoSEQ multiplex PCR; TCRdb stores in-frame clones only, minus some. The V and J calls and clone size were taken over from that table, and D and trimming were inferred from the DNA. The sample shows about 180,000 clones, over 75% of them seen only once. Germline V gene sequence: CDR1 SNHLY, CDR2 FYNNEI. This CDR3 has 16 amino acids. J was trimmed by 3 bases and V by 4 bases; bases with no gene match: 8. Sequenced sample: peripheral blood. The receptor comes from a human donor with active or convalescent COVID-19. The donor label of this sample is uncertain. This chain connects TRBV2 to TRBJ2-7; 11 positions match TRBD2. The CDR3 region has the DNA TGTGCCAGCAGTGGTAAACTAGCGGGAGACCGCTACGAGCAGTACTTC. Translation gives CASSGKLAGDRYEQYF.